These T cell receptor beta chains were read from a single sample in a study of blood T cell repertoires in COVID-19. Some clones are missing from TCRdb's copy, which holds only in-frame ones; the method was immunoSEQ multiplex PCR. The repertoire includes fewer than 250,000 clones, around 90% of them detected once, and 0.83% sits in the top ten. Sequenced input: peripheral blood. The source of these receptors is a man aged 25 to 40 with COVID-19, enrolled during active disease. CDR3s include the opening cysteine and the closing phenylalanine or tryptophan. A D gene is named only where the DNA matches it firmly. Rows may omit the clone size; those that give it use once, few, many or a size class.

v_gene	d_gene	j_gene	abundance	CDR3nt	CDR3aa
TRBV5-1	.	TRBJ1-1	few	TGCGCCAGCAGCCAAATGACAGGCCTTCAGAACACTGAAGCTTTCTTT	CASSQMTGLQNTEAFF
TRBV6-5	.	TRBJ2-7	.	TGTGCCAGCAGTTACTCGAGGTCGGTAGGCGAGCAGTACTTC	CASSYSRSVGEQYF
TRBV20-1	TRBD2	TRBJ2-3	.	TGCAGTGCTGGACTAGCAGATACGCAGTATTTT	CSAGLADTQYF
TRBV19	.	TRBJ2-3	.	TGTGCCAGTAGTATCCACGTCGGGGGCACAGATACGCAGTATTTT	CASSIHVGGTDTQYF
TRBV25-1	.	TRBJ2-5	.	TGTGCCAGCAGTGACCCTAATCAAGAGACCCAGTACTTC	CASSDPNQETQYF
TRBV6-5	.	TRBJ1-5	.	TGTGCCAGCATGGCCAGGATGAATCAGCCCCAGCATTTT	CASMARMNQPQHF
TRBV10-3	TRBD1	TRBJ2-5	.	TGTGCCATCAGTGAGTCAGACAGGGGGATGGAGACCCAGTACTTC	CAISESDRGMETQYF
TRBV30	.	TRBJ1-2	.	TGTGCCTGGGCCGCGTTGGGACATAACTATGGCTACACCTTC	CAWAALGHNYGYTF
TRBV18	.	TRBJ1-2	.	TGTGCCAGCTCACCAGGGTCAGGGAACTATGGCTACACCTTC	CASSPGSGNYGYTF
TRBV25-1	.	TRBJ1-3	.	TGTGCCAGCAGGGAACAGGGTGCCGGAAACACCATATATTTT	CASREQGAGNTIYF
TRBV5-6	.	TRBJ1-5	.	TGTGCCAGCAGCTTGGCAGGTCTGGCGAATCAGCCCCAGCATTTT	CASSLAGLANQPQHF
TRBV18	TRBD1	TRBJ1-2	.	TGTGCCAGCTCGCCTTTGGACAGGCTTTATGGCTACACCTTC	CASSPLDRLYGYTF